This T cell receptor (beta chain) was profiled in a study of CD8 T cells in Susac syndrome. Study-wide findings and caveats: The relatively small number of individuals in the TCR sequencing and HLA analysis was acknowledged by the study. The authors found no clonal expansion in Susac syndrome CD4+ T cell repertoires.

Purification of the CD8+ and CD4+ T cells relied on negative isolation, and TEMRA cells underwent FACS enrichment. The CDR3 is made up of 13 amino acids. Trimming left V 3 bases short and J 5 bases short, with 11 bases between. In germline, CDR1 is SGHDT, CDR2 YYEEEE. Of note for this clonotype: The antigen remains unidentified.

cDNA came from roughly 0.53 to 1 ug RNA primed by random hexamers. Amplification of TCR beta CDR3 used immunoSEQ multiplex PCR across 54 Vbeta and 13 Jbeta. TCRdb recomputed calls from the immunoSEQ multiplex PCR reads with MiXCR, one row per CDR3 protein. The sample includes 130,000 to 150,000 distinct CDR3 sequences, around 95% of them seen just once. The genes are TRBV5-6 and TRBJ2-5; tentative D call: TRBD2 (5 bases). The sequencing sample was made of CD4+ T cells from PBMCs. The sequence came from a human donor with Susac syndrome. CDR3 in amino acids: CASSSAGGETQYF. The CDR3 DNA follows: TGTGCCAGCAGCTCGGCCGGCGGGGAGACCCAGTACTTC.